This passage covers 10 T cell receptor beta chains from one sample sequenced in a study of CD8 T cells in Susac syndrome. An input of about 0.5 to 1 ug of RNA was subjected to reverse transcription using random hexamers. In TCRdb, the immunoSEQ multiplex PCR reads were re-called with MiXCR into one record per CDR3 protein. The sample has roughly 150,000 distinct CDR3 sequences; approximately 96% are singletons. Sequencing was performed on CD8+ T cells from PBMCs. These receptors were collected from a human donor with multiple sclerosis.

The chain recombines TRBV9 with TRBJ1-5; possible D gene TRBD1, 5 bases. The germline V and J ends were trimmed by 0 bases and 6 bases, with 7 bases remaining between them. There are 13 residues in the CDR3. The germline V gene encodes CDR1 SGDLS and CDR2 YYNGEE. The CDR3, as DNA: TGTGCCAGCAGCGTAGGGGGGGGTCAGCCCCAGCATTTT. Translation gives CASSVGGGQPQHF.

The V call is TRBV7-9, the J call TRBJ2-6; 8 nucleotides line up with TRBD1. Germline CDR1 SEHNR, CDR2 FQNEAQ (reference sequence). The CDR3 extends over 16 amino acids. The V segment lost 5 bases and the J segment 2 bases; nucleotides outside the gene matches: 5. For the CDR3, the DNA is TGTGCCAGCAGCCGACGGACAGGGACTGGGGCCAACGTCCTGACTTTC. Amino acids: CASSRRTGTGANVLTF.

This sequence joins TRBV27 and TRBJ2-7, with D possibly being TRBD1 (7 bases). Germline V gene lookup returns CDR1 MNHEY and CDR2 SMNVEV (reference sequence). V dropped 4 bases and J dropped 2 bases, with 18 bases sitting between them. CDR3 length equals 16 residues. DNA for the CDR3: TGTGCCAGCAGTTCCGATTCAGGGGGGAGGACCTACGAGCAGTACTTC. Protein product: CASSSDSGGRTYEQYF.

The rearrangement uses TRBV12-3 or TRBV12-4 and TRBJ2-7, with a weak D call TRBD2 (6 bases). The CDR3 has 14 amino acids. Trimming left V 6 bases short and J 0 bases short, with 12 bases between. This chain's CDR3 is CASSLRGVSYEQYF. The CDR3 DNA is TGTGCCAGCAGCCTGCGGGGAGTCTCCTACGAGCAGTACTTC.

CDR3 region: CASSLGQGAYYGYTF. CDR3 in DNA: TGTGCCAGCAGCTTAGGGCAGGGGGCGTACTATGGCTACACCTTC. V and J are TRBV13 and TRBJ1-2, with 8 bases that match TRBD1. V lost 0 bases, J lost 3 bases, and 3 bases stayed unmatched. From germline, CDR1 is PRHDT and CDR2 FYEKMQ (reference sequence). The CDR3 sequence is 15 residues long.

This chain links TRBV20-1 with TRBJ2-7; D ambiguous. In germline, CDR1 is DFQATT, CDR2 SNEGSKA (reference sequence). Trimming shortened V by 6 bases and J by 0 bases, and 12 bases separated the two germline ends. The CDR3 consists of 13 residues. The CDR3 bases are TGCAGTGCGCTCGGACCGAGCTCCTACGAGCAGTACTTC. It yields the protein CSALGPSSYEQYF.

J is TRBJ1-2 and V is TRBV14, with D possibly being TRBD1 (5 bases). V lost 5 bases, J lost 5 bases, and 15 bases lay in between. The CDR3 has 14 amino acids. Germline-derived CDR1 and CDR2 are SGHDN and FVKESK. This chain's CDR3 is CASSYKVGGYGYTF. Written as DNA, the CDR3 is TGTGCCAGCAGCTACAAAGTCGGGGGATATGGCTACACCTTC.

The chain uses TRBV27 and TRBJ2-7; D unclear. Trimming took 8 bases from V and 0 from J, leaving 11 bases between them. Germline assignment: CDR1 MNHEY and CDR2 SMNVEV (reference sequence). The CDR3 covers 13 residues. The CDR3 loop is CASGSVTSYEQYF. CDR3 nucleotides: TGTGCCAGCGGTTCTGTGACCTCCTACGAGCAGTACTTC.

This rearrangement joins TRBV7-8 to TRBJ2-5; unclear D gene. Germline CDR1 SGHVS, CDR2 FQNEAQ. The CDR3 consists of 13 residues. Trimming removed 7 bases from V and 3 bases from J, with 12 bases in between. CDR3 loop: CASKPRGEETQYF. In nucleotides, the CDR3 is TGTGCCAGCAAGCCAAGAGGCGAAGAGACCCAGTACTTC.

J is TRBJ2-7 and V is TRBV20-1; tentative D call: TRBD1 (6 bases). Deletions cut 6 bases from V and 2 bases from J, with 17 bases between. This CDR3 has 14 residues. The V gene's germline CDR1 is DFQATT and CDR2 SNEGSKA (reference sequence). The CDR3 spells CSAGYRVLTYEQYF. DNA of the CDR3: TGCAGTGCGGGATACAGGGTCCTAACCTACGAGCAGTACTTC.